These 29 T cell receptor beta chains share one sample of origin, sequenced in a study of cytomegalovirus exposure and HLA in healthy donors. Sequencing used immunoSEQ multiplex PCR; TCRdb keeps in-frame clones, though not all of them. This table holds a few hundred thousand clones, approximately 88% found once. The material sequenced was PBMCs. The receptor source for this set is a young woman in good health and CMV-seropositive.

V and J are TRBV25-1 and TRBJ2-5, with a tentative D call TRBD2 (5 bases). V lost 7 bases to trimming and J lost 5 bases, with 14 bases between them. The CDR3 covers 13 residues. Germline V lookup: CDR1 MGHDK, CDR2 SYGVNS. The CDR3 DNA follows: TGTGCCAGCACTGGGCGGGTCACGGAGACCCAGTACTTC. Its protein product is CASTGRVTETQYF.

This rearrangement joins TRBV6-5 to TRBJ1-5; 10 bases fit TRBD1. Germline-derived CDR1 and CDR2 are MNHEY and SVGAGI. The CDR3 covers 13 residues. V was pared by 6 bases and J by 4 bases, with 0 bases of the junction left unmatched. CDR3 amino acids: CASRGQGNQPQHF. In DNA form, the CDR3 reads TGTGCCAGCAGGGGACAGGGGAATCAGCCCCAGCATTTT.

V is TRBV7-2 and J is TRBJ2-1; 7 nucleotides agree with TRBD2. The CDR3 extends over 14 amino acids. The ends lost 7 bases at V and 8 bases at J; junction bases unmatched: 11. The V gene's germline CDR1 is SGHTA and CDR2 FQGNSA. CDR3 in DNA: TGTGCCAGCATCAATAGCGGGCTCGCCGATGAGCAGTTCTTC. Protein: CASINSGLADEQFF.

The chain has TRBV19 and TRBJ2-3; weak D call: TRBD1 (6 bases). The CDR3 contains 13 residues. From germline, CDR1 is LNHDA and CDR2 SQIVND (reference sequence). V lost 4 bases and J lost 7, with 12 bases in between. For the CDR3, the DNA is TGTGCCAGTAGTAGACAGGTTTTGAATACGCAGTATTTT. The encoded protein is CASSRQVLNTQYF.

The chain joins TRBV4-1 to TRBJ2-6; D not certain. V shed 1 base and J shed 0 bases, with 10 bases lying between them. Germline CDR1 is MGHRA and CDR2 is YSYEKL. This CDR3 region has 17 residues. The CDR3 is CASSQASRNSGANVLTF. The CDR3 nucleotides are TGCGCCAGCAGCCAAGCCTCACGGAACTCTGGGGCCAACGTCCTGACTTTC.

The rearrangement uses TRBV30 and TRBJ2-7; TRBD2 matches at 7 bases. J was trimmed by 6 bases and V by 5 bases; bases with no gene match: 4. Germline CDR1 GTSNPN, CDR2 SVGIG (reference sequence). This CDR3 contains 11 residues. CDR3 sequence (DNA): TGTGCCTGGGGTCCTAGCGGCGAGCAGTACTTC. This codes for CAWGPSGEQYF.

This clone came up a few times. CDR3 nucleotide sequence: TGTGCCTGGAGCGGATTAGGGGGCTCGGGAGGCTACACCTTC. It specifies CAWSGLGGSGGYTF. J is TRBJ1-2 and V is TRBV30; 7 nucleotides agree with TRBD1. The trim removed 3 bases at V and 8 bases at J, leaving 12 bases unmatched. Germline loops: CDR1 GTSNPN, CDR2 SVGIG (reference sequence). The CDR3 contains 14 residues.

CDR3 in amino acids: CASSLPAGTSFRQPQHF. The CDR3 nucleotides read TGCGCCAGCAGCTTACCCGCAGGTACGTCCTTCAGGCAGCCCCAGCATTTT. The gene calls are TRBV5-1 and TRBJ1-5; no clear D gene. V lost 2 bases and J lost 7, with 22 bases in between. The CDR3 has 17 residues. Germline V gives CDR1 SGHRS, CDR2 YFSETQ. Full variable domain (missing parts from reference TRBV5-1 and TRBJ1-5): KAGVTQTPRYLIKTRGQQVTLSCSPISGHRSVSWYQQTPGQGLQFLFEYFSETQRNKGNFPGRFSGRQFSNSRSEMNVSTLELGDSALYLCASSLPAGTSFRQPQHFGDGTRLSIL.

The chain uses TRBV11-3 and TRBJ2-1, with D unclear. Per germline, CDR1 SGHNT and CDR2 YENEEA. Deletions cut 8 bases from V and 3 bases from J, with 8 bases between. The CDR3 has 12 residues. Here the CDR3 reads CASARNYNEQFF. The DNA of the CDR3 is TGTGCCAGCGCCCGTAACTACAATGAGCAGTTCTTC.

This chain joins TRBV5-1 and TRBJ2-1, with D possibly TRBD1 on 6 matching bases. Germline V lookup: CDR1 SGHRS, CDR2 YFSETQ. Between the trimmed V and J ends, which lost 3 bases and 5 bases, there was a span of 12 bases. CDR3 length: 14 amino acids. CDR3 in DNA: TGCGCCAGCAGCTATGTATACAGGGACAATGAGCAGTTCTTC. It translates to CASSYVYRDNEQFF.

The CDR3 loop is CASSYSRVSTIGYTF. The CDR3 DNA is TGTGCCAGCAGTTACTCGAGGGTGTCGACTATCGGCTACACCTTC. The rearrangement joins TRBV6-5 to TRBJ1-2; the D is unclear. The germline V gene has CDR1 MNHEY and CDR2 SVGAGI. V was trimmed by 0 bases and J by 8 bases, leaving 16 bases between them. CDR3 length: 15 amino acids.

The gene calls are TRBV9 and TRBJ2-1; D unresolved. Germline CDR1 SGDLS, CDR2 YYNGEE. V was trimmed by 4 bases and J by 10 bases, leaving 9 bases between them. CDR3 length: 11 amino acids. DNA for the CDR3: TGTGCCAGCAGCCCCGGTGTGGAGCAGTTCTTC. It translates to CASSPGVEQFF.

V and J are TRBV7-2 and TRBJ2-7; D is undetermined. This CDR3 is 12 amino acids long. V was trimmed by 8 bases and J by 2 bases, leaving 10 bases between them. In germline, CDR1 is SGHTA, CDR2 FQGNSA. CDR3 coding DNA: TGTGCCAGCGGTCCCTCGGCCTACGAGCAGTACTTC. It encodes CASGPSAYEQYF.

The chain carries TRBV11-2 and TRBJ2-5; D is perhaps TRBD2 (5 bases). Trimming left V 4 bases short and J 4 bases short, with 13 bases between. The germline V gene encodes CDR1 SGHAT and CDR2 FQNNGV. CDR3 length: 14 residues. The chain's CDR3 is CASSSYKRGETQYF. The CDR3 DNA reads TGTGCCAGCAGCTCATATAAACGGGGAGAGACCCAGTACTTC.

The V call is TRBV11-2, the J call TRBJ2-6; the match to TRBD1 covers 8 bases. Unmatched junction bases numbered 11, after V lost 0 bases and J lost 1 base. The CDR3 totals 20 residues. The germline V gene has CDR1 SGHAT and CDR2 FQNNGV. The CDR3 sequence: CASSLDLRQGKVSGANVLTF. The CDR3, as DNA: TGTGCCAGCAGCTTAGATCTTCGACAGGGGAAGGTATCTGGGGCCAACGTCCTGACTTTC.

This chain links TRBV27 with TRBJ2-7; 11 positions match TRBD2. With 6 bases clipped from V and 4 bases from J, the junction kept 5 bases outside the gene matches. Germline assignment: CDR1 MNHEY and CDR2 SMNVEV (reference sequence). The CDR3 has 14 amino acids. The CDR3 DNA is TGTGCCAGCAGCCCGGGACTAGCGGTTTACGAGCAGTACTTC. It yields the protein CASSPGLAVYEQYF.

V usage is TRBV30 and J usage is TRBJ1-2, with TRBD1 identical over 7 bases. V was clipped by 2 bases and J by 3 bases; unmatched bases: 3. The CDR3 is made up of 13 amino acids. From germline, CDR1 is GTSNPN and CDR2 SVGIG (reference sequence). CDR3 DNA: TGTGCCTGGAGTACCGGGACAGACTATGGCTACACCTTC. Translated: CAWSTGTDYGYTF.

The chain is built from TRBV5-1 and TRBJ2-7; D possibly matches TRBD1 or TRBD2 (5 bases each). This CDR3 is 13 amino acids long. Germline V gene data show CDR1 as SGHRS and CDR2 as YFSETQ. V lost 2 bases and J lost 6, with 12 bases in between. The chain's CDR3 is CASSLTGPGEQYF. The CDR3 DNA reads as TGCGCCAGCAGCTTAACGGGGCCCGGCGAGCAGTACTTC.

The V call is TRBV11-3, the J call TRBJ2-7; D possibly matches TRBD1 or TRBD2 (5 bases each). CDR3 size: 13 residues. Germline V gene sequence: CDR1 SGHNT, CDR2 YENEEA. Trimming cost V 5 bases and J 6 bases, with 14 bases left between them. Here the CDR3 reads CASSLGRASEQYF. In DNA, the CDR3 is TGTGCCAGCAGCCTGGGACGGGCCTCCGAGCAGTACTTC.

The chain joins TRBV10-1 to TRBJ2-7, with D possibly being TRBD1 (5 bases). Germline V CDR1 and CDR2: WNHNN, SYGVQD (reference sequence). V was clipped by 2 bases and J by 5 bases, with 13 bases between them. The CDR3 totals 14 residues. The chain's CDR3 is CASSESRVDHEQYF. DNA for the CDR3: TGCGCCAGCAGTGAGAGCAGGGTAGACCACGAGCAGTACTTC.

The chain combines TRBV11-2 with TRBJ2-5, with D possibly TRBD1 on 6 matching bases. The germline V gene encodes CDR1 SGHAT and CDR2 FQNNGV. The CDR3 runs 15 residues. The V gene lost 3 bases and the J gene lost 2 bases, with 13 bases spanning the gap. CDR3 sequence (DNA): TGTGCCAGCAGCTTCGTGTTGGGGGCACAAGAGACCCAGTACTTC. Protein: CASSFVLGAQETQYF.

This rearrangement joins TRBV29-1 to TRBJ2-1; no reliable D call. The CDR3 has 11 residues. Trimming removed 0 bases at V and 6 bases at J, with 3 bases between. Germline CDR1 is SQVTM and CDR2 is ANQGSEA. The DNA of the CDR3 is TGCAGCGTTGAAGACGTCAATGAGCAGTTCTTC. Protein product: CSVEDVNEQFF.

This rearrangement joins TRBV19 to TRBJ2-1; no firm D call. The V gene's germline CDR1 is LNHDA and CDR2 SQIVND (reference sequence). Trimming took off 7 bases at V and 2 bases at J, with 9 bases between the two ends. This CDR3 is 13 amino acids long. CDR3 nucleotide sequence: TGTGCCAGTACTATGGGCACCTACAATGAGCAGTTCTTC. It yields the protein CASTMGTYNEQFF.

The V call is TRBV27, the J call TRBJ1-5, with a tentative D call TRBD1 (5 bases). The germline V gene encodes CDR1 MNHEY and CDR2 SMNVEV (reference sequence). The CDR3 is made up of 15 amino acids. Trimming took off 4 bases at V and 4 bases at J, with 14 bases between the two ends. CDR3 DNA sequence: TGTGCCAGCAGTTCCCGTGACAGATTAAATCAGCCCCAGCATTTT. It yields the protein CASSSRDRLNQPQHF.

To note about this clone: Other nucleotide sequences in the sample specify the same CDR3. The V gene is TRBV5-1, the J gene TRBJ2-5, with TRBD2 identical over 13 bases. Germline CDR1 is SGHRS and CDR2 is YFSETQ. This CDR3 has 15 amino acids. The trim removed 4 bases at V and 4 bases at J, leaving 4 bases unmatched. CDR3 in amino acids: CASSPRTSGRETQYF. CDR3 DNA sequence: TGCGCCAGCAGCCCCCGGACTAGCGGGAGAGAGACCCAGTACTTC.

The chain carries TRBV18 and TRBJ1-2; 8 bases are shared with TRBD1. Germline V gene data show CDR1 as KGHSH and CDR2 as LQKENI. J gave up 4 bases and V 2 bases, and 6 bases lay outside the gene matches. The CDR3 is 15 residues long. The CDR3 here is CASSPRGQEIYGYTF. The CDR3 nucleotides read TGTGCCAGCTCACCAAGGGGACAGGAGATCTATGGCTACACCTTC. Variable domain in full (rest from reference TRBV18 and TRBJ1-2): NAGVMQNPRHLVRRRGQEARLRCSPMKGHSHVYWYRQLPEEGLKFMVYLQKENIIDESGMPKERFSAEFPKEGPSILRIQQVVRGDSAAYFCASSPRGQEIYGYTFGSGTRLTVV.

The V call is TRBV18, the J call TRBJ1-5; D not certain. CDR3 length equals 18 residues. The V gene's germline CDR1 is KGHSH and CDR2 LQKENI. V lost 4 bases to trimming and J lost 1 base, with 20 bases between them. The CDR3 protein is CASSLTPPYFTSNQPQHF. DNA of the CDR3: TGTGCCAGCTCACTTACGCCGCCCTACTTCACAAGCAATCAGCCCCAGCATTTT.

CDR3: CSVDGGAKGQPQHF. Here the CDR3 DNA reads TGCAGCGTTGATGGAGGGGCCAAAGGCCAGCCCCAGCATTTT. V gene TRBV29-1 combines with J gene TRBJ1-5; possible D gene TRBD1, 5 bases. The length of the CDR3 is 14 residues. Germline-derived CDR1 and CDR2 are SQVTM and ANQGSEA. V gave up 3 bases and J gave up 7 bases, with 16 bases separating them.

The V gene is TRBV30, the J gene TRBJ1-2, with D tentatively TRBD1 (5 bases). Trimming removed 6 bases from V and 3 bases from J, with 14 bases in between. The CDR3 spans 13 residues. Germline V gene lookup returns CDR1 GTSNPN and CDR2 SVGIG (reference sequence). The CDR3, as DNA: TGTGCCTGCCTGGGGGGAGGTCACTATGGCTACACCTTC. This translates into CACLGGGHYGYTF.